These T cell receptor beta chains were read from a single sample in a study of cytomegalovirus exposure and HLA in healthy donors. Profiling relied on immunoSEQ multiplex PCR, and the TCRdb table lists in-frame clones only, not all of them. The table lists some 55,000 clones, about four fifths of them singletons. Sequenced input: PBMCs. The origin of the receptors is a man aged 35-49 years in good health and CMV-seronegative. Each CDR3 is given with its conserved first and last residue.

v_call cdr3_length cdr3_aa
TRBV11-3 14 CASSRTDRYEKLFF
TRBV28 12 CASSPSGPGAFF
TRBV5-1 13 CASSLATGVRAFF
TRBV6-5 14 CASRRTGQNTEAFF
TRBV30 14 CAWEAGSSYNEQFF
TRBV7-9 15 CASSLLAGFTDTQYF
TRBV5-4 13 CASSLGRYYEQYF
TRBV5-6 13 CASRPTGVYGYTF
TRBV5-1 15 CASSLGGTFTDTQYF
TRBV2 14 CASTLTGAFGKLFF
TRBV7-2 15 CASSPRMGADYGYTF
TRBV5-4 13 CASSLTDNYGYTF
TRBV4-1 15 CASSQEVRRGYGYTF
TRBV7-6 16 CASSLVAGLAGGSQYF
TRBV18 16 CASSPPGGGGNQPQHF
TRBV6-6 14 CASIFQRGAGELFF
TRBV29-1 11 CSVAVNEKLFF
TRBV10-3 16 CAISDTFLRDYPEAFF
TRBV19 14 CATATGATNQPQHF
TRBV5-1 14 CASSLPRGNYGYTF
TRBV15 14 CATSRDRGDNEQFF